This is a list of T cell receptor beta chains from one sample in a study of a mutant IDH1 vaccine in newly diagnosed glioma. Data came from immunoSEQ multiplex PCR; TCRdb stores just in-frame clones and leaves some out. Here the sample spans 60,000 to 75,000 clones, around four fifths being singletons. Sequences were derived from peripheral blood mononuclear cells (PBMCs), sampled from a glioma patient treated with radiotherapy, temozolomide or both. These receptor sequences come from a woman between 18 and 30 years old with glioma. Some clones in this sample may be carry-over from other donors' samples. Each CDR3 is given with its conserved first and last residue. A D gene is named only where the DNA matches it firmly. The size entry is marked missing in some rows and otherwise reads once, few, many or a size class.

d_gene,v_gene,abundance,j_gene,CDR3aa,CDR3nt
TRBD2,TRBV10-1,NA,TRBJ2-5,CASSDRAGVQETQYF,TGCGCCAGCAGTGACCGAGCGGGGGTCCAAGAGACCCAGTACTTC
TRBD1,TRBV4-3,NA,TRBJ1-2,CASSQGTGGDYGYTF,TGCGCCAGCAGCCAGGGTACAGGGGGGGACTATGGCTACACCTTC
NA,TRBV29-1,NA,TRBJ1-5,CSGGDNQPQHF,TGCAGCGGGGGAGATAATCAGCCCCAGCATTTT
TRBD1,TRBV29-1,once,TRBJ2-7,CSVRTGGMGEQYF,TGCAGCGTCCGGACAGGGGGAATGGGCGAGCAGTACTTC
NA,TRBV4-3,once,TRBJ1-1,CASSQLTNTEAFF,TGCGCCAGCAGCCAACTTACTAACACTGAAGCTTTCTTT
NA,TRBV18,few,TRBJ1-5,CASSIGVGNQPQHF,TGTGCCAGCTCAATCGGTGTAGGGAATCAGCCCCAGCATTTT
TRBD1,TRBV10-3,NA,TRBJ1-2,CATRTGGGEYGYTF,TGTGCCACCAGGACAGGCGGGGGGGAATATGGCTACACCTTC
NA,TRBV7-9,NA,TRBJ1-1,CASSFLPEAFF,TGTGCCAGCAGCTTCCTACCTGAAGCTTTCTTT
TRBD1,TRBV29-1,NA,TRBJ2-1,CSVETGSNEQFF,TGCAGCGTTGAGACAGGGAGCAATGAGCAGTTCTTC
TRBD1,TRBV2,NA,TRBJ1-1,CASRPRQGKTEAFF,TGTGCCAGCAGGCCTAGACAGGGGAAAACTGAAGCTTTCTTT
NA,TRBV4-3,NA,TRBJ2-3,CASSQGNRVGTQYF,TGCGCCAGCAGCCAGGGCAATCGGGTGGGTACGCAGTATTTT
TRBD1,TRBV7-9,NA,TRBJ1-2,CASSLGRQGNYGYTF,TGTGCCAGCAGCTTAGGCCGACAGGGGAACTATGGCTACACCTTC
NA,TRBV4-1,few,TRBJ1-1,CASSQDSVETLNTEAFF,TGCGCCAGCAGCCAAGATAGCGTAGAAACACTTAACACTGAAGCTTTCTTT
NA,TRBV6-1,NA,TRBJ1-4,CASSQGGGNEKLFF,TGTGCCAGCAGTCAGGGAGGGGGTAATGAAAAACTGTTTTTT
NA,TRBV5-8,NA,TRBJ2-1,CASSLVGGEQFF,TGTGCCAGCAGCTTGGTCGGAGGTGAGCAGTTCTTC
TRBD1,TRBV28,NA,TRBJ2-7,CASSLRTGNEQYF,TGTGCCAGCAGTTTACGGACAGGGAACGAGCAGTACTTC
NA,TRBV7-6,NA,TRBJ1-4,CASSRGHNEKLFF,TGTGCCAGCAGCCGGGGCCATAATGAAAAACTGTTTTTT
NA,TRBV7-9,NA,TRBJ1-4,CASSLVLSEKLFF,TGTGCCAGCAGCTTAGTCTTGTCCGAAAAACTGTTTTTT
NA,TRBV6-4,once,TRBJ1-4,CASSDQGGSGKLFF,TGTGCCAGCAGTGACCAGGGTGGGTCAGGAAAACTGTTTTTT
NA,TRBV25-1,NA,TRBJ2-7,CASGGTSSYEQYF,TGTGCCAGCGGGGGTACGAGCTCCTACGAGCAGTACTTC
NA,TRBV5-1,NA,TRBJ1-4,CASRPGRATTNEKLFF,TGCGCCAGCAGGCCCGGGAGGGCCACAACTAATGAAAAACTGTTTTTT
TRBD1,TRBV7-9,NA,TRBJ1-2,CATQGQAYGYTF,TGTGCCACCCAGGGACAGGCCTATGGCTACACCTTC
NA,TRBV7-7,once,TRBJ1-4,CASSRGVNEKLFF,TGTGCTAGCAGCCGAGGGGTTAATGAAAAACTGTTTTTT
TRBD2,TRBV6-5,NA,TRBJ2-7,CASSPPGLAGLTQYF,TGTGCCAGCAGCCCTCCGGGACTAGCGGGCCTCACGCAGTACTTC
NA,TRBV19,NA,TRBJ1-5,CASNLLPRGNQPQHF,TGTGCCAGTAACTTACTCCCTCGAGGCAATCAGCCCCAGCATTTT
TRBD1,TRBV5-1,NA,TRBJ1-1,CASSPDRGLATEAFF,TGCGCCAGCAGCCCGGACAGGGGGCTGGCCACTGAAGCTTTCTTT
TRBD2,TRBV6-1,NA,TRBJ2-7,CASSEAGTSGRYEQYF,TGTGCCAGCAGTGAAGCGGGGACTAGCGGGAGATACGAGCAGTACTTC
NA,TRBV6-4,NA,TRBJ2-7,CASSEEVGSYEQYF,TGTGCCAGCAGTGAAGAAGTAGGGTCCTACGAGCAGTACTTC
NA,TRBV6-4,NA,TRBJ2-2,CASLGGGELFF,TGTGCCTCCCTCGGAGGGGGGGAGCTGTTTTTT
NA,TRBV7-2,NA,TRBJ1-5,CASSLVTYSNQPQHF,TGTGCCAGCAGCTTAGTTACCTATAGCAATCAGCCCCAGCATTTT
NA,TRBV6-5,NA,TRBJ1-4,CASGRGEKLFF,TGTGCCAGCGGGAGGGGTGAAAAACTGTTTTTT
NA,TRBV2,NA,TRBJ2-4,CASSDPRAGDAKNIQYF,TGTGCCAGCAGTGACCCCCGCGCAGGGGATGCCAAAAACATTCAGTACTTC
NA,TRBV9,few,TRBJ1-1,CASSLQGHTEAFF,TGTGCCAGCAGCTTACAGGGCCACACTGAAGCTTTCTTT
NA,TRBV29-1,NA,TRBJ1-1,CSVTPGNTEAFF,TGCAGCGTCACTCCGGGTAACACTGAAGCTTTCTTT
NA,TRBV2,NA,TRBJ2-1,CASIYRLADSNEQFF,TGTGCCAGCATTTACCGGCTCGCGGACTCCAATGAGCAGTTCTTC
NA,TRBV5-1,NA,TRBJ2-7,CASSGGTVGLRQYF,TGCGCCAGCAGCGGCGGGACAGTCGGTCTAAGACAGTACTTC
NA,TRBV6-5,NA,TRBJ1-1,CASSSGIPNTEAFF,TGTGCCAGCAGCTCAGGTATTCCGAACACTGAAGCTTTCTTT
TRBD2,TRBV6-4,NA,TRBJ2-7,CASSVPGTSGGNSAYEQYF,TGTGCCAGCAGTGTTCCCGGGACTAGCGGGGGTAATAGCGCGTACGAGCAGTACTTC
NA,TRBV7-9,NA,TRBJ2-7,CASSPPGAYEQYF,TGTGCCAGCAGCCCCCCGGGGGCCTACGAGCAGTACTTC
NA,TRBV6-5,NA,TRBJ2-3,CASSLPSGTQYF,TGTGCCAGCAGTCTACCCAGTGGTACGCAGTATTTT
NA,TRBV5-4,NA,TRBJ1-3,CASARGTGNTIYF,TGTGCCAGCGCGAGGGGAACTGGAAACACCATATATTTT
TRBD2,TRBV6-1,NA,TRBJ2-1,CASSPSGRVVDEQFF,TGTGCCAGCAGTCCTAGCGGGAGGGTCGTGGATGAGCAGTTCTTC
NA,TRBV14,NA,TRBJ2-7,CASSRDYEQYF,TGTGCCAGCAGCCGCGACTACGAGCAGTACTTC
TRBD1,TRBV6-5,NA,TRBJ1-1,CASSFPGGTEAFF,TGTGCCAGCAGCTTTCCAGGGGGCACTGAAGCTTTCTTT
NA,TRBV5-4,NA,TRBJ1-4,CASSTGGRTGNEKLFF,TGTGCCAGCAGCACGGGGGGGCGAACGGGTAATGAAAAACTGTTTTTT
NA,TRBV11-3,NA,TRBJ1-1,CASSIQGMNTEAFF,TGTGCCAGCAGCATACAGGGTATGAACACTGAAGCTTTCTTT
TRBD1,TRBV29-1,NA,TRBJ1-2,CSVGGGTDNYGYTF,TGCAGCGTTGGGGGGGGGACAGATAACTATGGCTACACCTTC
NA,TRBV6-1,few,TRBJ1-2,CASSEVGYGYTF,TGTGCCAGCAGTGAAGTGGGCTATGGCTACACCTTC
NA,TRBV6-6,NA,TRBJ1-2,CASSQRGREGYTF,TGTGCCAGCAGTCAGAGGGGCAGGGAGGGCTACACCTTC
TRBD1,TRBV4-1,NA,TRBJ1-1,CASSAPGQRMNTEAFF,TGCGCCAGCAGTGCTCCGGGACAGAGGATGAACACTGAAGCTTTCTTT
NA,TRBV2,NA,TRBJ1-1,CASRFIAENTEAFF,TGTGCCAGCAGATTCATAGCAGAGAACACTGAAGCTTTCTTT
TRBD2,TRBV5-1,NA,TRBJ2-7,CASSLGLAGTSDEQYF,TGCGCCAGCAGCCTAGGACTAGCGGGAACATCGGACGAGCAGTACTTC
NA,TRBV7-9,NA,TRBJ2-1,CASSLAQGGSSYNEQFF,TGTGCCAGCAGCTTAGCGCAGGGGGGCTCCTCCTACAATGAGCAGTTCTTC
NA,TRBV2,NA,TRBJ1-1,CASSEKNTEAFF,TGTGCCAGCAGTGAGAAGAACACTGAAGCTTTCTTT
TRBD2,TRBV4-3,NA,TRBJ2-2,CASSQDPSGGNTGELFF,TGCGCCAGCAGCCAAGACCCTAGCGGGGGGAACACCGGGGAGCTGTTTTTT